This TCR beta chain was recorded in a study of OX40 agonist ivuxolimab in advanced cancers. Study-level information: Males comprised around 80% of the group, whose mean age was approximately 60 years (range roughly 23 to 80). Findings of the study overall: The study observed clonal expansion of CD4+ and CD8+ blood T cells by week 6 at 0.1 to 3.0 mg/kg.

The table came from immunoSEQ multiplex PCR; TCRdb's copy has only in-frame clones and leaves some out. The table has more than 30,000 clones, approximately 86% seen once. This clone has a handful of counts. Its antigen is undetermined. The source was CD4+ or CD8+ T cells sorted from blood, collected in a trial of the OX40 agonist ivuxolimab. The receptor was isolated from an adult with an advanced solid tumor such as melanoma, head and neck, liver or kidney cancer.

CDR3 protein: CATDRGQGVHEQYF. CDR3 nucleotide sequence: TGTGCCACTGATAGGGGACAGGGGGTCCACGAGCAGTACTTC. The chain carries TRBV10-3 and TRBJ2-7; 11 nucleotides line up with TRBD1. This CDR3 is built from 14 residues. Germline CDR1 and CDR2: ENHRY and SYGVKD. V shed 10 bases and J 5 bases; nucleotides not matched to a gene: 10.